What follows are 10 T cell receptor beta chains derived from one specimen sequenced in a study of blood T cells in healthy people across ages. A sample-barcoded 5' primer and a J-beta primer mix were used in a second PCR of roughly 7 to 11 cycles. TCRdb ran MiXCR on the 5' RACE reads and lists one entry per CDR3 protein. In the table there are around 800,000 distinct CDR3 sequences, 62% of which are singletons. Sample: blood. The receptors derive from a young man in good health.

The rearrangement uses TRBV27 and TRBJ2-7, with D possibly matching TRBD2 (6 bases). With 5 bases removed from V and 0 bases from J, the gap between germline ends came to 17 bases. The V gene's germline CDR1 is MNHEY and CDR2 SMNVEV (reference sequence). The CDR3 contains 16 residues. The CDR3 region is CASSIGTSLSSYEQYF. CDR3 in DNA: TGTGCCAGCAGTATTGGGACTTCCCTTAGCTCCTACGAGCAGTACTTC.

Concerning this clonotype itself: The conserved phenylalanine or tryptophan is not found at the CDR3 terminus, so this likely reflects a read error. The chain recombines TRBV20-1 with TRBJ2-7, with D uncertain. The V gene lost 3 bases and the J gene lost 4 bases, with 7 bases spanning the gap. CDR3 length: 11 amino acids. CDR1 DFQATT and CDR2 SNEGSKA come from the germline V gene (reference sequence). The CDR3 DNA follows: TGCAGTGCTAGCATGGATTACGAGCAGTACCTC. Its translation: CSASMDYEQYL.

The sample holds one count of this clonotype. V is TRBV6-2 or TRBV6-3 and J is TRBJ2-1; 7 bases fit TRBD2. Germline assignment: CDR1 MNHEY and CDR2 SVGEGT. J lost 1 base, V lost 6 bases, and 6 bases had no gene match. This CDR3 region has 15 residues. For the CDR3, the DNA is TGTGCCAGCAGACCCAGCGGGGCGTCCTACAATGAGCAGTTCTTC. It yields the protein CASRPSGASYNEQFF.

The chain recombines TRBV28 with TRBJ2-4, with 9 bases identical to TRBD1. The CDR3 covers 14 residues. The germline V gene has CDR1 MDHEN and CDR2 SYDVKM. The trim removed 5 bases at V and 6 bases at J, leaving 5 bases unmatched. This chain's CDR3 is CASSPSDRGNIQYF. The CDR3 bases are TGTGCCAGCAGTCCCTCGGACAGGGGAAACATTCAGTACTTC.

The rearrangement links TRBV20-1 to TRBJ2-5; no definite D call. This CDR3 has 11 residues. V lost 7 bases and J 2 bases, leaving 8 bases between the germline ends. Germline CDR1 DFQATT, CDR2 SNEGSKA (reference sequence). The CDR3 nucleotides are TGCAGTGGCCTTACTCAAGAGACCCAGTACTTC. It specifies CSGLTQETQYF.

This chain links TRBV10-3 with TRBJ1-3; TRBD1 matches at 7 bases. The CDR3 consists of 13 residues. The ends lost 8 bases at V and 0 bases at J; junction bases unmatched: 1. Germline V CDR1 and CDR2: ENHRY, SYGVKD. Here the CDR3 DNA reads TGTGCCATCGGGGACAGCTCTGGAAACACCATATATTTT. It translates to CAIGDSSGNTIYF.

The chain has TRBV11-3 and TRBJ2-2; 8 nucleotides match TRBD1. With 5 bases clipped from V and 4 bases from J, the junction kept 6 bases outside the gene matches. Germline values: CDR1 SGHNT, CDR2 YENEEA. The CDR3 runs 15 residues. The CDR3 here is CASSPRTGITGELFF. The CDR3 nucleotides are TGTGCCAGCAGCCCTCGGACAGGGATCACCGGGGAGCTGTTTTTT.

J is TRBJ2-5 and V is TRBV4-1; TRBD1 matches at 10 bases. Trimming took 1 base from V and 5 from J; bases not matched to a gene: 13. This CDR3 comprises 18 residues. Germline-derived CDR1 and CDR2 are MGHRA and YSYEKL. The CDR3 nucleotides read TGCGCCAGCAGCCAAGCGTTCCTGGGGACAGGGGAACTGGAGACCCAGTACTTC. Translating gives CASSQAFLGTGELETQYF.

In this sample, this clonotype turned up once. This rearrangement joins TRBV9 to TRBJ2-3, with D tentatively TRBD2 (5 bases). V lost 3 bases to trimming and J lost 7 bases, with 15 bases between them. Germline lookup yields CDR1 SGDLS and CDR2 YYNGEE. This CDR3 comprises 14 residues. The CDR3 sequence is CASSADVGENTQYF. The CDR3 DNA is TGTGCCAGCAGCGCAGACGTCGGGGAAAATACGCAGTATTTT.

This clonotype has just one count. This rearrangement joins TRBV12-3 or TRBV12-4 to TRBJ1-2; 9 bases align to TRBD1. The CDR3 has 16 amino acids. V dropped 4 bases and J dropped 3; count of bases not matched to a gene: 9. The CDR3 DNA reads as TGTGCCAGCAGTTCCACCAGCCGGACAGGGGACTATGGCTACACCTTC. This translates into CASSSTSRTGDYGYTF.